This TCR beta chain was observed in a study of shared clonotypes between healthy human individuals. Study-level background: The plates for each donor numbered three CD4 naive, three CD4 memory, two CD8 naive and one CD8 memory. Study-wide points: Although depth was large, rarefaction showed that sequencing of the sorted subsets was incomplete. Shared clonotypes: 4.5% to 5% naive CD4, around 3.5% naive CD8, about 2.5% memory CD4, more than 0.3% memory CD8. Generation of non-shared clonotypes was less probable than generation of clonotypes shared by all four donors.

Per the germline V gene, CDR1 is SGHTA and CDR2 is FQGNSA. The CDR3 spans 16 residues. Trimming took off 6 bases at V and 2 bases at J, with 20 bases between the two ends. Produced via immunoSEQ multiplex PCR; TCRdb's table is partial and in-frame only. The data show around 940,000 clones, with 70% to 85% seen just once and about 1.5% held by the top ten. As to this clone: Its antigen is currently unknown.

The receptor was derived from a man aged 18 to 30 in good health. This chain joins TRBV7-2 and TRBJ2-7; D is possibly TRBD1 or TRBD2 (6 bases each). Sequenced input: memory CD4+ T cells sorted from blood. Regarding subset: CD45RA-negative fraction. This CDR3 is CASRVGGGLPTYEQYF. The CDR3 coding sequence is TGTGCCAGCAGAGTCGGTGGGGGGCTCCCTACCTACGAGCAGTACTTC.